A selection of T cell receptor beta chains follows, all from one sample in a study of graft-versus-host responses after intestinal transplantation. Measured with immunoSEQ multiplex PCR; TCRdb has only the in-frame clones, and not every one. The sample lists about 50,000 clones; around 90% were seen once. The antigens these receptors bind are not known. The sequencing here drew on unstimulated CD4+ T cells sorted from spleen or lymph node cells, taken before transplant. These receptors were collected from a human donor who was the organ donor for an intestinal transplant. CDR3s include the opening cysteine and the closing phenylalanine or tryptophan. Fields, in order: J gene, V gene, clone size, D gene, CDR3 protein, CDR3 DNA. A D gene is named only where the DNA matches it firmly. Part of the rows lack a size; the others show once, few, many or a class for expanded clones.

j_gene: TRBJ1-4
v_gene: TRBV6-5
abundance: .
d_gene: TRBD1
CDR3aa: CASKNRGLGEKLFF
CDR3nt: TGTGCCAGCAAAAACAGGGGCTTGGGTGAAAAACTGTTTTTT

j_gene: TRBJ2-7
v_gene: TRBV6-5
abundance: .
d_gene: TRBD1
CDR3aa: CASSDRGYEQYF
CDR3nt: TGTGCCAGCAGTGACAGGGGTTACGAGCAGTACTTC

j_gene: TRBJ2-5
v_gene: TRBV9
abundance: .
d_gene: .
CDR3aa: CASSPGGLAIQETQYF
CDR3nt: TGTGCCAGCAGCCCCGGGGGGCTAGCTATACAAGAGACCCAGTACTTC

j_gene: TRBJ2-7
v_gene: TRBV5-4
abundance: .
d_gene: .
CDR3aa: CASSLALTSEQYF
CDR3nt: TGTGCCAGCAGCTTGGCCTTAACCTCCGAGCAGTACTTC

j_gene: TRBJ2-2
v_gene: TRBV6-5
abundance: .
d_gene: TRBD2
CDR3aa: CASSLLAGVGIGELFF
CDR3nt: TGTGCCAGCAGTTTACTAGCGGGAGTAGGGATCGGGGAGCTGTTTTTT

j_gene: TRBJ1-2
v_gene: TRBV19
abundance: .
d_gene: TRBD1
CDR3aa: CASSIQGVGYTF
CDR3nt: TGTGCCAGTAGTATACAGGGGGTTGGCTACACCTTC

j_gene: TRBJ1-2
v_gene: TRBV4-2
abundance: .
d_gene: .
CDR3aa: CASSQVIGHANYGYTF
CDR3nt: TGTGCCAGCAGCCAAGTCATAGGGCACGCTAACTATGGCTACACCTTC

j_gene: TRBJ1-6
v_gene: TRBV6-5
abundance: .
d_gene: .
CDR3aa: CASSRVNSPLHF
CDR3nt: TGTGCCAGCTCGAGGGTTAATTCACCCCTCCACTTT

j_gene: TRBJ2-2
v_gene: TRBV7-9
abundance: .
d_gene: TRBD1
CDR3aa: CASSWTGLGGELFF
CDR3nt: TGTGCCAGCAGCTGGACAGGGCTTGGCGGGGAGCTGTTTTTT

j_gene: TRBJ2-2
v_gene: TRBV5-1
abundance: .
d_gene: TRBD2
CDR3aa: CASSFSSGRALTGELFF
CDR3nt: TGCGCCAGCAGCTTTTCCAGCGGGAGGGCCCTCACCGGGGAGCTGTTTTTT

j_gene: TRBJ1-1
v_gene: TRBV4-2
abundance: .
d_gene: .
CDR3aa: CASSQGPGVGTEAFF
CDR3nt: TGTGCCAGCAGCCAAGGGCCTGGGGTGGGCACTGAAGCTTTCTTT

j_gene: TRBJ2-1
v_gene: TRBV7-2
abundance: .
d_gene: TRBD2
CDR3aa: CASSLVSGAQNEQFF
CDR3nt: TGTGCCAGCAGCTTAGTAAGCGGGGCACAAAATGAGCAGTTCTTC

j_gene: TRBJ2-5
v_gene: TRBV6-6
abundance: .
d_gene: .
CDR3aa: CASSFSGQETQYF
CDR3nt: TGTGCCAGCAGTTTTTCCGGACAAGAGACCCAGTACTTC

j_gene: TRBJ2-5
v_gene: TRBV19
abundance: .
d_gene: TRBD2
CDR3aa: CASSQGLAGGRGETQYF
CDR3nt: TGTGCCAGTAGTCAGGGACTAGCGGGAGGGAGGGGGGAGACCCAGTACTTC

j_gene: TRBJ1-1
v_gene: TRBV7-3
abundance: once
d_gene: TRBD1
CDR3aa: CASSPTGGTEAFF
CDR3nt: TGTGCCAGCAGTCCTACAGGGGGGACTGAAGCTTTCTTT

j_gene: TRBJ2-7
v_gene: TRBV15
abundance: .
d_gene: TRBD1
CDR3aa: CATSRDLPGTAAYEQYF
CDR3nt: TGTGCCACCAGCAGAGATTTACCCGGGACAGCTGCCTACGAGCAGTACTTC

j_gene: TRBJ2-7
v_gene: TRBV7-2
abundance: .
d_gene: .
CDR3aa: CASSSQARHGDEQYF
CDR3nt: TGTGCCAGCAGCTCCCAGGCGAGACACGGCGACGAGCAGTACTTC

j_gene: TRBJ2-2
v_gene: TRBV5-1
abundance: .
d_gene: .
CDR3aa: CASSLDNTGELFF
CDR3nt: TGCGCCAGCAGCTTGGACAACACCGGGGAGCTGTTTTTT

j_gene: TRBJ2-1
v_gene: TRBV7-3
abundance: .
d_gene: .
CDR3aa: CASSLNALVHNEQFF
CDR3nt: TGTGCCAGCAGCTTAAACGCCTTGGTCCACAATGAGCAGTTCTTC

j_gene: TRBJ2-7
v_gene: TRBV27
abundance: .
d_gene: .
CDR3aa: CASNLGGPSYEQYF
CDR3nt: TGTGCCAGCAACTTGGGGGGTCCCAGCTACGAGCAGTACTTC

j_gene: TRBJ2-2
v_gene: TRBV27
abundance: once
d_gene: TRBD1
CDR3aa: CASSINRGTGELFF
CDR3nt: TGTGCCAGCAGTATCAACAGGGGAACCGGGGAGCTGTTTTTT

j_gene: TRBJ2-7
v_gene: TRBV15
abundance: .
d_gene: TRBD2
CDR3aa: CATSTRLAGAYEQYF
CDR3nt: TGTGCCACCAGCACCAGACTAGCGGGAGCGTACGAGCAGTACTTC

j_gene: TRBJ2-3
v_gene: TRBV6-1
abundance: .
d_gene: TRBD1
CDR3aa: CANRDRVTDTQYF
CDR3nt: TGTGCCAACCGGGACAGGGTCACAGATACGCAGTATTTT

j_gene: TRBJ2-7
v_gene: TRBV7-8
abundance: .
d_gene: .
CDR3aa: CASSLLGTSNYEQYF
CDR3nt: TGTGCCAGCAGCTTACTCGGGACGTCTAACTACGAGCAGTACTTC

j_gene: TRBJ1-1
v_gene: TRBV29-1
abundance: .
d_gene: .
CDR3aa: CSVEGMNTEAFF
CDR3nt: TGCAGCGTAGAAGGCATGAACACTGAAGCTTTCTTT

j_gene: TRBJ2-7
v_gene: TRBV7-9
abundance: .
d_gene: TRBD1
CDR3aa: CASSQPSGTGGNYEQYF
CDR3nt: TGTGCCAGCAGCCAGCCCTCGGGGACAGGGGGGAACTACGAGCAGTACTTC

j_gene: TRBJ2-1
v_gene: TRBV19
abundance: .
d_gene: .
CDR3aa: CASRRQTSYNEQFF
CDR3nt: TGTGCCAGTAGGCGTCAAACCTCCTACAATGAGCAGTTCTTC

j_gene: TRBJ2-3
v_gene: TRBV7-3
abundance: .
d_gene: TRBD2
CDR3aa: CASSLTLPTGTSGLSTDTQYF
CDR3nt: TGTGCCAGCAGCTTAACCCTACCTACCGGGACTAGCGGGCTTAGCACAGATACGCAGTATTTT

j_gene: TRBJ2-7
v_gene: TRBV15
abundance: .
d_gene: TRBD2
CDR3aa: CATRLAGGYEQYF
CDR3nt: TGTGCCACCAGACTAGCGGGAGGCTACGAGCAGTACTTC

j_gene: TRBJ2-1
v_gene: TRBV9
abundance: .
d_gene: TRBD2
CDR3aa: CASSVVGLAGGNEQFF
CDR3nt: TGTGCCAGCAGCGTAGTGGGACTAGCGGGAGGGAATGAGCAGTTCTTC

j_gene: TRBJ2-7
v_gene: TRBV2
abundance: .
d_gene: .
CDR3aa: CASKLGVYEQYF
CDR3nt: TGTGCCAGCAAACTAGGGGTCTACGAGCAGTACTTC

j_gene: TRBJ2-5
v_gene: TRBV5-6
abundance: once
d_gene: .
CDR3aa: CASSLGLHKGETQYF
CDR3nt: TGTGCCAGCAGCTTGGGACTCCACAAGGGAGAGACCCAGTACTTC

j_gene: TRBJ2-3
v_gene: TRBV28
abundance: .
d_gene: TRBD2
CDR3aa: CASRTRGRSDTQYF
CDR3nt: TGTGCCAGCAGGACACGCGGGAGGTCAGATACGCAGTATTTT

j_gene: TRBJ2-3
v_gene: TRBV5-1
abundance: .
d_gene: .
CDR3aa: CASSLGRSTDTQYF
CDR3nt: TGCGCCAGCAGCTTGGGCAGAAGCACAGATACGCAGTATTTT

j_gene: TRBJ2-5
v_gene: TRBV5-1
abundance: .
d_gene: .
CDR3aa: CASSYLETQYF
CDR3nt: TGCGCCAGCAGCTACTTGGAGACCCAGTACTTC

j_gene: TRBJ1-6
v_gene: TRBV28
abundance: .
d_gene: .
CDR3aa: CASSWGQLYDSPLHF
CDR3nt: TGTGCCAGCAGCTGGGGGCAATTATACGATTCACCCCTCCACTTT

j_gene: TRBJ2-3
v_gene: TRBV19
abundance: .
d_gene: .
CDR3aa: CASSIREYTQYF
CDR3nt: TGTGCCAGTAGTATCCGGGAGTATACGCAGTATTTT

j_gene: TRBJ2-5
v_gene: TRBV4-3
abundance: .
d_gene: TRBD2
CDR3aa: CASSPAAHSGTPYQETQYF
CDR3nt: TGCGCCAGCAGCCCAGCCGCCCATAGCGGGACCCCGTACCAAGAGACCCAGTACTTC

j_gene: TRBJ2-7
v_gene: TRBV20-1
abundance: .
d_gene: .
CDR3aa: CSARKSYEQYF
CDR3nt: TGCAGTGCTAGGAAATCCTACGAGCAGTACTTC

j_gene: TRBJ2-1
v_gene: TRBV4-3
abundance: .
d_gene: .
CDR3aa: CASSQEGLGINEQFF
CDR3nt: TGCGCCAGCAGCCAAGAGGGATTGGGGATCAATGAGCAGTTCTTC

j_gene: TRBJ2-1
v_gene: TRBV7-2
abundance: .
d_gene: .
CDR3aa: CASSLTGQDEQFF
CDR3nt: TGTGCCAGCAGCTTAACAGGGCAGGATGAGCAGTTCTTC

j_gene: TRBJ2-5
v_gene: TRBV21-1
abundance: .
d_gene: .
CDR3aa: CASSKEAGRETQYF
CDR3nt: TGTGCCAGCAGCAAAGAAGCAGGGAGGGAGACCCAGTACTTC

j_gene: TRBJ2-7
v_gene: TRBV30
abundance: once
d_gene: TRBD2
CDR3aa: CATTSGSYEQYF
CDR3nt: TGTGCCACCACTAGCGGGTCCTACGAGCAGTACTTC

j_gene: TRBJ2-1
v_gene: TRBV2
abundance: once
d_gene: .
CDR3aa: CASSARLGSSYNEQFF
CDR3nt: TGTGCCAGCAGTGCCCGGCTAGGCAGCTCCTACAATGAGCAGTTCTTC

j_gene: TRBJ1-5
v_gene: TRBV19
abundance: .
d_gene: .
CDR3aa: CASSRSGGNQPQHF
CDR3nt: TGTGCCAGTAGTCGGTCCGGGGGCAATCAGCCCCAGCATTTT

j_gene: TRBJ1-2
v_gene: TRBV2
abundance: .
d_gene: .
CDR3aa: CASRGDGDYGYTF
CDR3nt: TGTGCCAGCAGGGGGGACGGAGACTATGGCTACACCTTC

j_gene: TRBJ2-1
v_gene: TRBV20-1
abundance: .
d_gene: .
CDR3aa: CSVGHNEQFF
CDR3nt: TGCAGTGTGGGCCACAATGAGCAGTTCTTC

j_gene: TRBJ1-4
v_gene: TRBV5-1
abundance: .
d_gene: TRBD1
CDR3aa: CASSPGQGSEKLFF
CDR3nt: TGCGCCAGCAGTCCGGGACAGGGTTCCGAAAAACTGTTTTTT

j_gene: TRBJ2-7
v_gene: TRBV5-4
abundance: .
d_gene: .
CDR3aa: CASSLVGQDYEQYF
CDR3nt: TGTGCCAGCAGCTTGGTGGGACAAGACTACGAGCAGTACTTC

j_gene: TRBJ2-3
v_gene: TRBV4-3
abundance: .
d_gene: TRBD1
CDR3aa: CASSQGLVGPPGQGAADTQYF
CDR3nt: TGCGCCAGCAGCCAAGGCCTAGTGGGCCCGCCGGGACAGGGGGCGGCAGATACGCAGTATTTT

j_gene: TRBJ2-1
v_gene: TRBV21-1
abundance: .
d_gene: .
CDR3aa: CASSSLMSNEQFF
CDR3nt: TGTGCCAGCAGCTCCTTGATGTCCAATGAGCAGTTCTTC

j_gene: TRBJ2-2
v_gene: TRBV18
abundance: .
d_gene: .
CDR3aa: CASSSVLAANTGELFF
CDR3nt: TGTGCCAGCTCTTCTGTCCTTGCGGCCAACACCGGGGAGCTGTTTTTT

j_gene: TRBJ2-6
v_gene: TRBV6-4
abundance: .
d_gene: .
CDR3aa: CASSDEGGANVLTF
CDR3nt: TGTGCCAGCAGTGACGAGGGGGGGGCCAACGTCCTGACTTTC

j_gene: TRBJ2-3
v_gene: TRBV4-2
abundance: once
d_gene: TRBD2
CDR3aa: CASSLWTSPSTDTQYF
CDR3nt: TGTGCCAGCAGCCTCTGGACTAGCCCTAGCACAGATACGCAGTATTTT

j_gene: TRBJ1-4
v_gene: TRBV29-1
abundance: .
d_gene: .
CDR3aa: CSVAGYREKLFF
CDR3nt: TGCAGCGTTGCTGGGTATAGGGAAAAACTGTTTTTT

j_gene: TRBJ1-2
v_gene: TRBV4-2
abundance: .
d_gene: TRBD1
CDR3aa: CASSQGTGDYGYTF
CDR3nt: TGTGCCAGCAGCCAAGGGACAGGAGACTATGGCTACACCTTC

j_gene: TRBJ2-7
v_gene: TRBV28
abundance: .
d_gene: TRBD2
CDR3aa: CASSLGLASISYEQYF
CDR3nt: TGTGCCAGCAGTTTGGGACTAGCGAGTATCTCCTACGAGCAGTACTTC

j_gene: TRBJ2-2
v_gene: TRBV4-3
abundance: .
d_gene: .
CDR3aa: CASSQFHRVNTGELFF
CDR3nt: TGCGCCAGCAGCCAATTTCACAGGGTCAACACCGGGGAGCTGTTTTTT

j_gene: TRBJ2-1
v_gene: TRBV9
abundance: .
d_gene: TRBD2
CDR3aa: CASSVTSGRRNEQFF
CDR3nt: TGTGCCAGCAGCGTAACTAGCGGGAGGAGGAATGAGCAGTTCTTC